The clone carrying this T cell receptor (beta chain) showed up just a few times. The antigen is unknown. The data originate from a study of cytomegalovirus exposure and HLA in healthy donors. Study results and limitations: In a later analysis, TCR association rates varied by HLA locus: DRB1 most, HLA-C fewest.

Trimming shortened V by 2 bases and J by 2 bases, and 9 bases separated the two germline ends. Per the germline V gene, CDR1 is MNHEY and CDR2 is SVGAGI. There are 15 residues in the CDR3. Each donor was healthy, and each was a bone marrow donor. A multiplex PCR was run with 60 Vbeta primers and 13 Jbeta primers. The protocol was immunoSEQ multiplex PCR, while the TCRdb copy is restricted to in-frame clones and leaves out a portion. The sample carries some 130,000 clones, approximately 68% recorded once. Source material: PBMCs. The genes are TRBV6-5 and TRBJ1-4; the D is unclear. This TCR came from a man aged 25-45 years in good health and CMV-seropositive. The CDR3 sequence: CASSYVRDTNEKLFF. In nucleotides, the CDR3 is TGTGCCAGCAGTTACGTCCGGGATACTAATGAAAAACTGTTTTTT.